This passage covers 5 T cell receptor beta chains from one sample sequenced in a study of blood T cells in healthy people across ages. Together with a sample-barcoded 5' primer, a J-beta primer mix was included in a second PCR lasting 7 to 11 cycles. TCRdb re-called the 5' RACE reads with MiXCR, one entry per CDR3 protein. Of about 1.1 million distinct CDR3 sequences detected, 35% to 40% appear once; the ten largest clones hold around 13%. What was sequenced was blood. These receptors originate from a man aged 18 to 30 in good health.

This clonotype was seen once. The chain joins TRBV7-9 to TRBJ1-4; 9 nucleotides align to TRBD1. Per germline, CDR1 SEHNR and CDR2 FQNEAQ (reference sequence). This CDR3 has 16 residues. V lost 9 bases, J lost 8 bases, and 16 bases stayed unmatched. Here the CDR3 reads CASNLATGQGGEKLFF. The CDR3 nucleotides read TGTGCCAGTAACTTAGCGACGGGACAGGGTGGCGAAAAACTGTTTTTT.

The chain combines TRBV11-1 with TRBJ1-2, with a tentative D call TRBD1 (6 bases). CDR3 length: 13 residues. The germline V and J ends were trimmed by 5 bases and 8 bases, with 15 bases remaining between them. Germline V gene sequence: CDR1 SGHAT, CDR2 FQDESV (reference sequence). CDR3 coding DNA: TGTGCCAGCAGCCCAGGGACATCTGCAGGCTACACCTTC. Translated, it gives CASSPGTSAGYTF.

The rearrangement uses TRBV2 and TRBJ1-5; the D is unclear. CDR1 SNHLY and CDR2 FYNNEI come from the germline V gene. The CDR3 consists of 14 residues. V was clipped by 6 bases and J by 3 bases, with 12 bases between them. CDR3 sequence: CASRRHSVNQPQHF. The CDR3 DNA is TGTGCCAGCAGAAGACACTCCGTCAATCAGCCCCAGCATTTT. Filled out from reference TRBV2 and TRBJ1-5, the complete variable domain reads EPEVTQTPSHQVTQMGQEVILRCVPISNHLYFYWYRQILGQKVEFLVSFYNNEISEKSEIFDDQFSVERPDGSNFTLKIRSTKLEDSAMYFCASRRHSVNQPQHFGDGTRLSIL.

There are many counts of this clonotype. This chain uses TRBV10-3 with TRBJ2-3; D gene unclear. This CDR3 comprises 15 residues. V was cut by 4 bases and J by 6 bases, with 17 bases left in between. Germline V CDR1 and CDR2: ENHRY, SYGVKD. The DNA of the CDR3 is TGTGCCATCAGTGGGGGAACTTCCAGGCGGGATACGCAGTATTTT. The encoded protein is CAISGGTSRRDTQYF.

This chain uses TRBV4-1 with TRBJ1-1; D may be TRBD1 (5 bases). Germline-derived CDR1 and CDR2 are MGHRA and YSYEKL. This CDR3 has 13 residues. V gave up 1 base and J gave up 12 bases, with 15 bases separating them. CDR3 sequence (DNA): TGCGCCAGCAGCCAAGGTGTCAGGGAGGTTCCTTTCTTT. Protein product: CASSQGVREVPFF.